The 5 T cell receptor beta chains reported below all come from one sample, sequenced in a study of control samples from healthy donors and cancer patients. Repertoires were generated with immunoSEQ multiplex PCR, while TCRdb's copy carries only in-frame clones and drops some. The sample has 100,000 or so clones, 80% to 90% seen once. Sequencing used blood. These receptors were taken from a man between 25 and 39 years old in good health.

This chain links TRBV2 with TRBJ2-1; D perhaps matches TRBD1 (5 bases). The CDR3 contains 15 residues. Germline V gene sequence: CDR1 SNHLY, CDR2 FYNNEI. V gave up 8 bases and J gave up 4 bases, with 18 bases separating them. CDR3 DNA sequence: TGTGCCAGCCGGACACGGGCCGAATATTACAATGAGCAGTTCTTC. It is translated as CASRTRAEYYNEQFF.

This clone was seen only a few times. The rearrangement uses TRBV5-1 and TRBJ2-5; D is perhaps TRBD1 (5 bases). The CDR3 contains 15 residues. V lost 0 bases to trimming and J lost 0 bases, with 9 bases between them. CDR1 is SGHRS, CDR2 YFSETQ, per germline. CDR3 sequence reads: CASSLVKGYQETQYF. DNA for the CDR3: TGCGCCAGCAGCTTGGTTAAGGGGTACCAAGAGACCCAGTACTTC.

The chain uses TRBV5-1 and TRBJ1-6; 7 bases map to TRBD1. This CDR3 is built from 15 residues. The trim removed 1 base at V and 6 bases at J, leaving 4 bases unmatched. The germline CDR1 and CDR2 sequences are SGHRS and YFSETQ. This CDR3 reads CASSLQTGSNSPLHF. Written as DNA, the CDR3 is TGCGCCAGCAGCTTGCAGACAGGGTCTAATTCACCCCTCCACTTT. Full variable domain (remainder filled in from reference TRBV5-1 and TRBJ1-6): KAGVTQTPRYLIKTRGQQVTLSCSPISGHRSVSWYQQTPGQGLQFLFEYFSETQRNKGNFPGRFSGRQFSNSRSEMNVSTLELGDSALYLCASSLQTGSNSPLHFGNGTRLTVT.

The CDR3 is CASNLPSRAREQFF. In nucleotides, the CDR3 is TGTGCCAGCAATCTCCCCTCCAGGGCACGGGAGCAGTTCTTC. The J gene is TRBJ2-1, the V gene TRBV28; a weak D match, TRBD1 (5 bases). The germline gives CDR1 MDHEN, CDR2 SYDVKM. With 7 bases removed from V and 10 bases from J, the gap between germline ends came to 20 bases. The CDR3 is made up of 14 amino acids.

This sequence joins TRBV5-6 and TRBJ1-1; 7 nucleotides line up with TRBD1. This CDR3 spans 12 amino acids. Trimming removed 2 bases from V and 7 bases from J; junction bases left unmatched: 2. CDR1 and CDR2 from the germline V gene are SGHDT and YYEEEE. CDR3 sequence: CASSFRQGEAFF. The CDR3 nucleotides read TGTGCCAGCAGCTTCCGACAGGGTGAAGCTTTCTTT.